This T cell receptor (beta chain) was profiled in a study of blood T cell repertoires in COVID-19 (dated by TCRdb to 2018 to 2021). Context from the whole study: Samples covering the acute and convalescent phases of COVID-19 were provided by collaborators in the United States, Italy and Spain. Where available, HLA class I and class II types were taken from metadata supplied by the sample provider and were not determined by assay-based typing. Sample metadata almost always included a de-identified subject ID, COVID-19 status, age in years and sex. The repertoires were released in a freely available public database meant as a resource for research on the immune response to SARS-CoV-2. Samples were obtained from the ongoing ImmuneRACE study (first 160 participants) and from roughly 1,300 subjects provided by 6 global collaborators. Subjects who had been exposed to COVID-19, were actively infected with it, or had recovered from it provided the deeply sampled blood TCRbeta repertoires that made up the dataset. The material from the prospective study consisted of cDNA or gDNA derived from T cells, B-cell-depleted T cells, or PBMCs.

Regarding this clone: Its antigen target is currently unknown. Nothing much larger sits one base from this clone, and base qualities are not available.

TCRbeta CDR3 regions were amplified from genomic DNA using the immunoSEQ Assay, a bias-controlled multiplex PCR. As for the authors' bioinformatics: Within the assay, amplification of reference gene primers was used to estimate how many nucleated cells each sample contained. To quantify the absolute abundance of each unique TCRbeta CDR3 rearrangement, sequence reads were collapsed and filtered. For each sample, productive Simpson clonality was calculated as the square root of Simpson's diversity index over productive rearrangements. The immuneACCESS repertoire file appears here via TCRdb, limited to in-frame rearrangements. These files lack a portion of the clones; in checked studies, under half of the deficit traces to unresolved V genes, and the cause of the others is not known. D and trimming come from the DNA, and the V and J calls and clone size come from that table. Here the sample has approximately 240,000 clones; 83% occur a single time. Jointly, the top ten make up roughly 1.3% of the sample.

The CDR1 and CDR2 encoded by the germline V gene are MNHEY and SVGAGI. From its cysteine to its phenylalanine, the CDR3 spans 13 amino acids. Solely the CDR3 DNA is kept, with 39 bases framed from the first base. Trimming at the junction amounts to 4 bases on V and 1 base on J, and the germline ends lie 7 bases apart. One collaborating source in Seattle enrolled patients while the patients were actively infected and followed the patients over time throughout the course of disease. Collaborating institutions collected whole blood in K2EDTA tubes following their own protocols. Collaborator samples were shipped for TCRbeta analysis as frozen whole blood, isolated PBMCs, or DNA extracted from either sample type. Overall study outcomes, separate from this receptor: How much clinical and demographic metadata was included differed by source and by participant, and the metadata was provided uncurated.

The sample consisted of peripheral blood. The chain is assembled from TRBV6-5 and TRBJ1-1; 5 matching bases give a weak D call of TRBD1. The sequence came from a woman in her twenties or thirties with COVID-19, enrolled during active disease. The bases are TGTGCCAGCAGTTGGGGGGAGAACACTGAAGCTTTCTTT. This is translated as CASSWGENTEAFF.